Following are 23 T cell receptor beta chains from one sample sequenced in a study of T cells in narcolepsy. The assay was immunoSEQ multiplex PCR, and TCRdb's table has in-frame clones only and misses some. The table records tens of thousands of clones, 92% of them present only once. The sequenced material came from CD45RA- memory CD4+ T cells from PBMCs. These receptors were obtained from a human donor with narcolepsy.

The chain links TRBV4-3 to TRBJ2-7; D perhaps matches TRBD1 (6 bases). CDR1 and CDR2 (germline): LGHNA, YSLEER. With 0 bases removed from V and 4 bases from J, the gap between germline ends came to 13 bases. This CDR3 spans 15 amino acids. The CDR3 DNA reads as TGCGCCAGCAGCCAAGATTACCAACAGGGATACGAGCAGTACTTC. It is translated as CASSQDYQQGYEQYF.

The chain combines TRBV29-1 with TRBJ1-1, with D tentatively TRBD1 (6 bases). V lost 2 bases, J lost 5 bases, and 12 bases lay in between. The germline V gene has CDR1 SQVTM and CDR2 ANQGSEA. This CDR3 has 13 amino acids. The CDR3 DNA follows: TGCAGCGTTGAAAGTCAGGGGTTAACTGAAGCTTTCTTT. Its translation is CSVESQGLTEAFF.

The chain couples TRBV2 to TRBJ2-3; no reliable D call. Germline CDR1 is SNHLY and CDR2 is FYNNEI. This CDR3 is 13 amino acids long. V lost 9 bases to trimming and J lost 2 bases, with 12 bases between them. The CDR3: CASLPGPTDTQYF. The DNA of the CDR3 is TGTGCCAGTCTCCCGGGTCCCACAGATACGCAGTATTTT. Full variable domain (missing parts from reference TRBV2 and TRBJ2-3): EPEVTQTPSHQVTQMGQEVILRCVPISNHLYFYWYRQILGQKVEFLVSFYNNEISEKSEIFDDQFSVERPDGSNFTLKIRSTKLEDSAMYFCASLPGPTDTQYFGPGTRLTVL.

This chain links TRBV29-1 with TRBJ2-3; 8 bases line up with TRBD2. V was pared by 6 bases and J by 4 bases, with 12 bases of the junction left unmatched. The CDR3 runs to 15 residues. Germline lookup yields CDR1 SQVTM and CDR2 ANQGSEA. CDR3 residues: CSVRGLVVLADTQYF. Written as DNA, the CDR3 is TGCAGCGTCCGGGGACTAGTGGTTTTGGCAGATACGCAGTATTTT.

This clone was found a few times. This rearrangement joins TRBV5-1 to TRBJ1-2; 8 positions match TRBD1. This CDR3 has 14 residues. The J segment lost 6 bases and the V segment lost 4 bases, leaving 8 bases of the junction unmatched. CDR1 and CDR2 (germline): SGHRS, YFSETQ. The CDR3 reads CASSTDRGGDGYTF. DNA for the CDR3: TGCGCCAGCAGCACTGACAGGGGAGGGGATGGCTACACCTTC.

This clone was detected once. The chain is built from TRBV27 and TRBJ2-7, with D maybe TRBD2 (6 bases). CDR1 MNHEY and CDR2 SMNVEV come from the germline V gene (reference sequence). Trimming cost V 1 base and J 2 bases, with 12 bases left between them. This CDR3 contains 15 residues. In nucleotides, the CDR3 is TGTGCCAGCAGTTTATATAGCGGAACCGCCTACGAGCAGTACTTC. This codes for CASSLYSGTAYEQYF.

The chain uses TRBV6-5 and TRBJ2-1; 9 bases agree with TRBD2. Trimming removed 0 bases from V and 6 bases from J; junction bases left unmatched: 6. The CDR3 spans 16 residues. The germline V gene has CDR1 MNHEY and CDR2 SVGAGI. The CDR3 here is CASSYSGGRGSNEQFF. DNA for the CDR3: TGTGCCAGCAGTTACTCGGGCGGGAGGGGTAGCAATGAGCAGTTCTTC.

As DNA, the CDR3 is TGTGCCAGCAGCGTCGGGACTAGCGGGAGGGGTGAGCAGTTCTTC. Encoded protein: CASSVGTSGRGEQFF. The rearrangement links TRBV9 to TRBJ2-1, with 16 bases that match TRBD2. There are 15 residues in the CDR3. After removal of 2 bases from V and 9 bases from J, the junction contained 2 bases not matched to a gene. The germline gives CDR1 SGDLS, CDR2 YYNGEE. The whole variable domain, remainder taken from reference TRBV9 and TRBJ2-1, is DSGVTQTPKHLITATGQRVTLRCSPRSGDLSVYWYQQSLDQGLQFLIQYYNGEERAKGNILERFSAQQFPDLHSELNLSSLELGDSALYFCASSVGTSGRGEQFFGPGTRLTVL.

This clone was seen just once. This rearrangement joins TRBV7-2 to TRBJ1-3, with 7 bases identical to TRBD1. V shed 5 bases, J shed 0 bases, and the junction held 1 base outside the gene matches. The CDR3 is made up of 14 amino acids. Germline CDR1 is SGHTA and CDR2 is FQGNSA. CDR3 coding DNA: TGTGCCAGCAGCGGACAGGTCTCTGGAAACACCATATATTTT. As protein: CASSGQVSGNTIYF.

The genes are TRBV4-1 and TRBJ2-5; D remains unclear. The V gene lost 4 bases and the J gene lost 5 bases, with 11 bases spanning the gap. The CDR3 is made up of 13 amino acids. Germline CDR1 reads MGHRA; CDR2 reads YSYEKL. CDR3 sequence (DNA): TGCGCCAGCAGCCCTTCCGGGTCGGAGACCCAGTACTTC. Protein product: CASSPSGSETQYF.

This chain connects TRBV28 to TRBJ2-7, with D possibly being TRBD2 (6 bases). Per the germline V gene, CDR1 is MDHEN and CDR2 is SYDVKM. This CDR3 is 14 amino acids long. Deletions cut 3 bases from V and 0 bases from J, with 9 bases between. CDR3 in amino acids: CASSFGGASYEQYF. The CDR3, as DNA: TGTGCCAGCAGTTTTGGAGGGGCCTCCTACGAGCAGTACTTC.

J is TRBJ1-4 and V is TRBV11-2, with D possibly being TRBD1 (5 bases). Trimming took off 5 bases at V and 0 bases at J, with 13 bases between the two ends. The CDR3 is made up of 16 amino acids. Germline lookup yields CDR1 SGHAT and CDR2 FQNNGV. CDR3 in amino acids: CASSPTGRATNEKLFF. In DNA, the CDR3 is TGTGCCAGCAGCCCGACGGGGCGTGCAACTAATGAAAAACTGTTTTTT.

The sample holds one count of this clone. This rearrangement joins TRBV6-5 to TRBJ2-3; D unresolved. The CDR3 runs 12 residues. V dropped 5 bases and J dropped 4 bases, with 7 bases sitting between them. CDR1 and CDR2 from the germline V gene are MNHEY and SVGAGI. CDR3: CASSEKADTQYF. The CDR3 region has the DNA TGTGCCAGCAGTGAAAAGGCAGATACGCAGTATTTT.

The genes are TRBV6-4 and TRBJ2-1, with D possibly matching TRBD1 (6 bases). The V gene lost 2 bases and the J gene lost 6 bases, with 17 bases spanning the gap. The length of the CDR3 is 16 residues. Germline V CDR1 and CDR2: MRHNA, SNTAGT. The CDR3 spells CASSDQQGTSLNEQFF. The CDR3 DNA follows: TGTGCCAGCAGTGACCAACAGGGTACCAGTCTCAATGAGCAGTTCTTC.

The chain recombines TRBV5-1 with TRBJ2-1, with TRBD1 matching 8 bases. The trim removed 0 bases at V and 4 bases at J, leaving 3 bases unmatched. The CDR3 contains 15 residues. Germline values: CDR1 SGHRS, CDR2 YFSETQ. CDR3 coding DNA: TGCGCCAGCAGCTTGGGGACAGGGTATTACAATGAGCAGTTCTTC. Its translation is CASSLGTGYYNEQFF.

This chain links TRBV27 with TRBJ2-7; no reliable D call. Trimming took 5 bases from V and 0 from J, leaving 20 bases between them. Germline values: CDR1 MNHEY, CDR2 SMNVEV (reference sequence). The CDR3 is made up of 17 amino acids. The DNA of the CDR3 is TGTGCCAGCAGTGGGTTGGATGGAGTGGACCCCTCCTACGAGCAGTACTTC. This sequence encodes CASSGLDGVDPSYEQYF.

The chain has TRBV28 and TRBJ2-2; D not resolved. Germline assignment: CDR1 MDHEN and CDR2 SYDVKM. Between the trimmed V and J ends, which lost 7 bases and 9 bases, there was a span of 15 bases. This CDR3 contains 13 residues. In DNA form, the CDR3 reads TGTGCCAGCACTGTGCGCACGGACCGGGAGCTGTTTTTT. It codes for CASTVRTDRELFF.

This rearrangement joins TRBV28 to TRBJ2-2, with TRBD1 matching 9 bases. V shed 6 bases and J 7 bases; nucleotides not matched to a gene: 9. The CDR3 is made up of 15 amino acids. Looked up from germline, CDR1 is MDHEN and CDR2 is SYDVKM. CDR3 DNA: TGTGCCAGCAGCGACATAGGACAGGGGATCGGGGAGCTGTTTTTT. Translating gives CASSDIGQGIGELFF.

The rearrangement uses TRBV14 and TRBJ2-3; D unclear. This CDR3 contains 14 residues. The germline V and J ends were trimmed by 4 bases and 2 bases, with 10 bases remaining between them. Germline values: CDR1 SGHDN, CDR2 FVKESK. The DNA of the CDR3 is TGTGCCAGCAGCCCCTTTTCCCACACAGATACGCAGTATTTT. Translating gives CASSPFSHTDTQYF.

The rearrangement joins TRBV9 to TRBJ2-3; 11 nucleotides match TRBD2. The CDR3 covers 15 residues. The ends lost 3 bases at V and 6 bases at J; junction bases unmatched: 6. CDR1 and CDR2 (germline): SGDLS, YYNGEE. CDR3 loop: CASSGGTSGRDTQYF. The CDR3 DNA is TGTGCCAGCAGCGGCGGGACTAGCGGTAGGGATACGCAGTATTTT. Looking up the rest from reference TRBV9 and TRBJ2-3 gives the full variable domain: DSGVTQTPKHLITATGQRVTLRCSPRSGDLSVYWYQQSLDQGLQFLIQYYNGEERAKGNILERFSAQQFPDLHSELNLSSLELGDSALYFCASSGGTSGRDTQYFGPGTRLTVL.

The V gene is TRBV5-1, the J gene TRBJ1-2; D is uncertain. The CDR3 extends over 16 amino acids. Germline assignment: CDR1 SGHRS and CDR2 YFSETQ. Trimming shortened V by 2 bases and J by 0 bases, and 14 bases separated the two germline ends. In DNA, the CDR3 is TGCGCCAGCAGCTTAGCTTTGGCGGCTCCTAACTATGGCTACACCTTC. Residues: CASSLALAAPNYGYTF.

As regards this clone: Additional DNA sequences in this sample encode the identical CDR3. The CDR3 region is CASSPDLTGELFF. The CDR3 nucleotides read TGTGCCAGCAGCCCAGACCTCACCGGGGAGCTGTTTTTT. V is TRBV9 and J is TRBJ2-2; unclear D gene. Looked up from germline, CDR1 is SGDLS and CDR2 is YYNGEE. This CDR3 region has 13 residues. Trimming took 4 bases from V and 4 from J, leaving 8 bases between them.

V and J are TRBV7-6 and TRBJ1-2; 11 positions agree with TRBD1. CDR1 is SGHVS and CDR2 is FNYEAQ in the germline V gene. This CDR3 is built from 15 residues. The V gene end was trimmed by 5 bases and the J gene end by 7 bases; junction bases not matched to a gene: 9. As DNA, the CDR3 is TGTGCCAGCAGCCCTGGACAGGGGGCTGTGAGTGGCTACACCTTC. This gives the protein CASSPGQGAVSGYTF. Variable domain in full (rest from reference TRBV7-6 and TRBJ1-2): GAGVSQSPRYKVTKRGQDVALRCDPISGHVSLYWYRQALGQGPEFLTYFNYEAQQDKSGLPNDRFSAERPEGSISTLTIQRTEQRDSAMYRCASSPGQGAVSGYTFGSGTRLTVV.